The rows below give T cell receptor beta chains drawn from one sample of a study of T cell repertoires in cytomegalovirus infection. One entry per CDR3 protein, called by TCRdb with MiXCR from the reads. The table lists some 100,000 distinct CDR3 sequences, more than 20% of them singletons. Sequences were obtained from CD8+ T cells from PBMCs. The receptors originated from a human donor in good health (CMV status not recorded). Some clones in this sample may be carry-over from other donors' samples. CDR3s include the opening cysteine and the closing phenylalanine or tryptophan. The D gene is left open where the match is weak. Only part of the rows carry a size: once, few, many, or a class if the clone is expanded.

size: many
J: TRBJ2-6
length: 15
V: TRBV27
D: -
CDR3: CASSHPGIGANVLTF
DNA: TGTGCCAGCAGTCACCCAGGGATTGGGGCCAACGTCCTGACTTTC

size: many
J: TRBJ1-4
length: 15
V: TRBV7-9
D: TRBD1
CDR3: CASRGQGGLNEKLFF
DNA: TGTGCCAGCAGGGGCCAGGGGGGGCTTAATGAAAAACTGTTTTTT

size: many
J: TRBJ2-7
length: 14
V: TRBV5-1
D: -
CDR3: CASSNRQASYEQYF
DNA: TGCGCCAGCAGCAACCGACAGGCCTCCTACGAGCAGTACTTC

size: -
J: TRBJ2-6
length: 18
V: TRBV7-9
D: TRBD1
CDR3: CASSSMDREVTGANVLTF
DNA: TGTGCCAGCAGCTCTATGGACAGGGAGGTTACTGGGGCCAACGTCCTGACTTTC

size: few
J: TRBJ2-3
length: 15
V: TRBV18
D: TRBD1
CDR3: CASSRGTGDADTQYF
DNA: TGTGCCAGCTCACGAGGGACAGGTGATGCAGATACGCAGTATTTT

size: few
J: TRBJ2-5
length: 15
V: TRBV28
D: TRBD2
CDR3: CASSNGGRGGETQYF
DNA: TGTGCCAGCAGCAATGGAGGACGGGGGGGAGAGACCCAGTACTTC

size: few
J: TRBJ2-6
length: 22
V: TRBV4-3
D: -
CDR3: CASSQDFSVAGDSLFGANVLTF
DNA: TGCGCCAGCAGCCAAGATTTTTCTGTAGCAGGGGATTCCCTTTTTGGGGCCAACGTCCTGACTTTC

size: many
J: TRBJ1-4
length: 17
V: TRBV7-9
D: TRBD1
CDR3: CASSSRRTGQGGEKLFF
DNA: TGTGCCAGCAGCTCCCGACGGACGGGACAGGGAGGGGAAAAACTGTTTTTT

size: few
J: TRBJ2-7
length: 14
V: TRBV29-1
D: TRBD1
CDR3: CSVGRTGSTYEQYF
DNA: TGCAGCGTGGGGAGGACAGGGAGTACCTACGAGCAGTACTTC

size: -
J: TRBJ1-1
length: 15
V: TRBV5-3
D: TRBD1
CDR3: CASSQTGDGGTEAFF
DNA: TGTGCCAGCAGCCAGACAGGGGATGGAGGGACTGAAGCTTTCTTT

size: -
J: TRBJ1-5
length: 15
V: TRBV6-2/TRBV6-3
D: -
CDR3: CASQRTDQRNQPQHF
DNA: TGTGCCAGCCAGAGGACAGACCAACGCAATCAGCCCCAGCATTTT

size: -
J: TRBJ1-5
length: 15
V: TRBV4-1
D: -
CDR3: CATDDQMGSNQPQHF
DNA: TGCGCCACCGATGATCAAATGGGTAGCAATCAGCCCCAGCATTTT

size: -
J: TRBJ1-1
length: 16
V: TRBV3-1
D: -
CDR3: CASSQPPAVRNTEAFF
DNA: TGTGCCAGCAGCCAACCCCCGGCAGTCCGGAACACTGAAGCTTTCTTT

size: -
J: TRBJ1-5
length: 16
V: TRBV2
D: -
CDR3: CASSEGEGGSNQPQHF
DNA: TGTGCCAGCAGCGAAGGGGAGGGGGGTAGCAATCAGCCCCAGCATTTT

size: -
J: TRBJ1-4
length: 16
V: TRBV2
D: TRBD1
CDR3: CASSESLDRVNEKLFF
DNA: TGTGCCAGCAGTGAATCCCTGGACAGGGTTAATGAAAAACTGTTTTTT

size: many
J: TRBJ1-2
length: 15
V: TRBV5-6
D: -
CDR3: CASSLEGARAYGYTF
DNA: TGTGCCAGCAGCTTGGAGGGCGCCAGGGCCTATGGCTACACCTTC

size: -
J: TRBJ2-1
length: 18
V: TRBV24-1
D: -
CDR3: CATSDPTQAGPRRDEQFF
DNA: TGTGCCACCAGTGATCCCACCCAGGCAGGGCCCAGGAGGGATGAGCAGTTCTTC

size: -
J: TRBJ2-1
length: 15
V: TRBV12-3/TRBV12-4
D: TRBD1
CDR3: CASSLIWTGDNEQFF
DNA: TGTGCCAGCAGTTTAATATGGACAGGAGACAATGAGCAGTTCTTC

size: few
J: TRBJ2-7
length: 15
V: TRBV2
D: TRBD2
CDR3: CASSEVRGSSYEQYF
DNA: TGTGCCAGCAGTGAAGTGCGGGGGAGCTCCTACGAGCAGTACTTC

size: -
J: TRBJ2-1
length: 15
V: TRBV11-2
D: TRBD2
CDR3: CASARGGTGLNEQFF
DNA: TGTGCCAGCGCCCGGGGGGGGACGGGTTTGAATGAGCAGTTCTTC

size: -
J: TRBJ2-1
length: 18
V: TRBV20-1
D: -
CDR3: CSARDPTSGGGSYNEQFF
DNA: TGCAGTGCTAGAGATCCTACCTCGGGGGGCGGCTCCTACAATGAGCAGTTCTTC

size: many
J: TRBJ2-1
length: 17
V: TRBV13
D: TRBD2
CDR3: CASSYGIAGGTYNEQFF
DNA: TGTGCCAGCAGCTATGGGATCGCGGGGGGGACCTACAATGAGCAGTTCTTC

size: many
J: TRBJ2-2
length: 17
V: TRBV7-3
D: TRBD2
CDR3: CASSLEPSGGVTGELFF
DNA: TGTGCCAGCAGCCTCGAGCCCAGCGGGGGGGTGACCGGGGAGCTGTTTTTT

size: few
J: TRBJ2-3
length: 19
V: TRBV7-9
D: TRBD2
CDR3: CASTGLAEMHGGPTDTQYF
DNA: TGTGCCAGCACCGGACTAGCGGAGATGCACGGTGGGCCCACAGATACGCAGTATTTT

size: many
J: TRBJ2-2
length: 17
V: TRBV7-2
D: TRBD1
CDR3: CASSLNSLTGSTGELFF
DNA: TGTGCCAGCAGCTTAAATTCCCTGACAGGGAGCACCGGGGAGCTGTTTTTT

size: few
J: TRBJ1-1
length: 14
V: TRBV6-1
D: -
CDR3: CASSYKGSATEAFF
DNA: TGTGCCAGCAGTTACAAGGGGTCGGCTACTGAAGCTTTCTTT

size: many
J: TRBJ2-5
length: 15
V: TRBV7-9
D: -
CDR3: CASSPPGRNQETQYF
DNA: TGTGCCAGCAGTCCTCCGGGACGTAACCAAGAGACCCAGTACTTC

size: few
J: TRBJ2-7
length: 13
V: TRBV12-3/TRBV12-4
D: -
CDR3: CASSFMGGTEQYF
DNA: TGTGCCAGCAGTTTTATGGGCGGAACCGAGCAGTACTTC

size: many
J: TRBJ2-1
length: 16
V: TRBV7-8
D: TRBD2
CDR3: CASRLGTSGRGNEQFF
DNA: TGTGCCAGCAGACTCGGGACTAGCGGGAGGGGTAATGAGCAGTTCTTC

size: -
J: TRBJ2-7
length: 15
V: TRBV28
D: -
CDR3: CASSSPWADVYEQYF
DNA: TGTGCCAGCAGCTCTCCGTGGGCAGATGTTTACGAGCAGTACTTC

size: -
J: TRBJ1-2
length: 15
V: TRBV7-6
D: TRBD1
CDR3: CASSLGGTGFYGYTF
DNA: TGTGCCAGCAGCTTAGGCGGGACAGGGTTCTATGGCTACACCTTC

size: many
J: TRBJ2-5
length: 15
V: TRBV7-2
D: -
CDR3: CASSLELGQGETQYF
DNA: TGTGCCAGCAGCTTAGAATTGGGCCAGGGGGAGACCCAGTACTTC

size: -
J: TRBJ2-7
length: 14
V: TRBV5-1
D: -
CDR3: CASSPSGTSYEQYF
DNA: TGCGCCAGCAGCCCGTCAGGTACCTCCTACGAGCAGTACTTC

size: -
J: TRBJ2-5
length: 16
V: TRBV20-1
D: -
CDR3: CSARDPYTGGEETQYF
DNA: TGCAGTGCTAGAGATCCTTATACCGGCGGAGAAGAGACCCAGTACTTC

size: few
J: TRBJ2-1
length: 15
V: TRBV6-5
D: -
CDR3: CASSYEDRRGHEQFF
DNA: TGTGCCAGCAGTTATGAGGACCGGCGGGGCCATGAGCAGTTCTTC

size: few
J: TRBJ1-2
length: 17
V: TRBV5-6
D: TRBD1
CDR3: CASSLVTGWDPVYGYTF
DNA: TGTGCCAGCAGCTTGGTGACAGGGTGGGATCCAGTCTATGGCTACACCTTC

size: few
J: TRBJ2-1
length: 16
V: TRBV25-1
D: -
CDR3: CASSESQWTANNEQFF
DNA: TGTGCCAGCAGTGAAAGTCAGTGGACAGCCAACAATGAGCAGTTCTTC